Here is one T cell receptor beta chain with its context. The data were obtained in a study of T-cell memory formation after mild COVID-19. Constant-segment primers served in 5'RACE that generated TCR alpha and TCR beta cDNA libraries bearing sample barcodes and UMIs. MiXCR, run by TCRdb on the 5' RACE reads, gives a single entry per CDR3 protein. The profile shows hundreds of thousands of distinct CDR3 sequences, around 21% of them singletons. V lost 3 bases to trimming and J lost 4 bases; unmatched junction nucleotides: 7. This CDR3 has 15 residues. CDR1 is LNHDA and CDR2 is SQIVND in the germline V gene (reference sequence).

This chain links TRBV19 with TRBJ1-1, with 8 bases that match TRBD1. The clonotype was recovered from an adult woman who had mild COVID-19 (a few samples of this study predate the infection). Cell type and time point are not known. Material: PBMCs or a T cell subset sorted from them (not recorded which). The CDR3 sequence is CASSIGTGRPTEAFF. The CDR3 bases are TGTGCCAGTAGTATCGGGACAGGCCGTCCCACTGAAGCTTTCTTT.